Listed below are T cell receptor beta chains from one sample, sequenced in a study of radiation and T cells in renal cell carcinoma. The data were produced by immunoSEQ multiplex PCR, yet TCRdb's version contains in-frame clones alone and is incomplete. The table lists tens of thousands of clones, approximately 80% of them singletons. The sample consisted of blood, taken from a patient whose treatment included radiotherapy and nephrectomy. The receptors come from a man in his sixties with renal cell carcinoma. CDR3s include the opening cysteine and the closing phenylalanine or tryptophan. D genes are given only for firm matches. Clone size appears in some rows only: once, few, many, or a class for an expanded clone.

CDR3 protein,CDR3 DNA,V gene,D gene,J gene,clone size
CASSPRGGRAGGETQYF,TGTGCCAGCAGCCCCCGCGGCGGGAGGGCCGGGGGAGAGACCCAGTACTTC,TRBV5-4,TRBD2,TRBJ2-5,NA
CASSLGLAGVIYEQYF,TGTGCCAGCAGTCTGGGACTAGCGGGAGTCATCTACGAGCAGTACTTC,TRBV6-6,TRBD2,TRBJ2-7,NA
CASSFYSIEETQYF,TGTGCCAGCAGCTTTTATAGCATAGAAGAGACCCAGTACTTC,TRBV7-2,NA,TRBJ2-5,NA
CASSLESGSFYEQYF,TGTGCCAGCAGCTTAGAGTCCGGCTCTTTCTACGAGCAGTACTTC,TRBV11-2,NA,TRBJ2-7,NA
CASSFGVGETQYF,TGCGCCAGCAGCTTCGGCGTTGGGGAGACCCAGTACTTC,TRBV5-1,NA,TRBJ2-5,NA
CASSQGTSGYNEQFF,TGTGCCAGCAGCCAAGGGACTAGCGGATACAATGAGCAGTTCTTC,TRBV5-4,TRBD2,TRBJ2-1,NA
CASSLSYLTNEKLFF,TGTGCCAGCAGTTTATCCTACTTGACTAATGAAAAACTGTTTTTT,TRBV6-5,NA,TRBJ1-4,NA
CASSPRTGLNIQYF,TGTGCCAGCAGTCCACGGACAGGGTTGAACATTCAGTACTTC,TRBV6-5,TRBD1,TRBJ2-4,NA
CASSLGGRGYGYTF,TGTGCCAGCAGCTTAGGCGGCAGAGGTTATGGCTACACCTTC,TRBV11-2,NA,TRBJ1-2,NA
CSVAGTGLLSNEQYF,TGCAGCGTCGCCGGGACAGGCCTACTGTCCAACGAGCAGTACTTC,TRBV29-1,TRBD1,TRBJ2-7,NA
CASSLVVTFSSTDTQYF,TGTGCCAGCAGCTTGGTTGTCACATTCTCTAGCACAGATACGCAGTATTTT,TRBV5-6,NA,TRBJ2-3,once
CASTEEETQYF,TGTGCCAGCACTGAAGAAGAGACCCAGTACTTC,TRBV25-1,NA,TRBJ2-5,NA
CASSLVIAGMTYEQYF,TGTGCCAGCAGTTTAGTGATAGCGGGAATGACCTACGAGCAGTACTTC,TRBV27,TRBD2,TRBJ2-7,medium-sized
CASSREDPEKLFF,TGCGCCAGCAGTAGGGAGGATCCGGAAAAACTGTTTTTT,TRBV5-1,NA,TRBJ1-4,NA
CASIQQGMGQPQHF,TGTGCCAGCATTCAACAGGGTATGGGTCAGCCCCAGCATTTT,TRBV6-6,NA,TRBJ1-5,NA
CASSSLEGLGYEQYF,TGTGCCAGTAGTTCCCTCGAGGGTCTAGGGTACGAGCAGTACTTC,TRBV19,NA,TRBJ2-7,NA
CASSLVPDDNYGYTF,TGCGCCAGCAGCTTGGTCCCAGACGACAACTATGGCTACACCTTC,TRBV5-1,NA,TRBJ1-2,NA
CASSFGQGYEQYF,TGTGCCAGCAGCTTCGGACAGGGGTACGAGCAGTACTTC,TRBV7-3,TRBD1,TRBJ2-7,NA
CASSARQGVTDTQYF,TGTGCCAGCAGCGCCCGACAGGGGGTCACAGATACGCAGTATTTT,TRBV9,TRBD1,TRBJ2-3,NA
CASSAILAGEEETQYF,TGTGCCAGCAGCGCGATATTAGCGGGAGAAGAGGAGACCCAGTACTTC,TRBV11-1,TRBD2,TRBJ2-5,NA
CASSIFGWGPREAFF,TGTGCCAGTAGTATTTTCGGGTGGGGCCCCAGGGAAGCTTTCTTT,TRBV19,NA,TRBJ1-1,NA
CASRGTGTEAFF,TGTGCCAGCAGGGGAACAGGGACTGAAGCTTTCTTT,TRBV6-4,NA,TRBJ1-1,NA
CASSPLRRETNEKLFF,TGTGCCAGCTCACCCCTACGCCGGGAGACAAATGAAAAACTGTTTTTT,TRBV18,NA,TRBJ1-4,NA
CASSPGQGPGQPQHF,TGTGCCAGCAGCCCTGGACAGGGCCCGGGGCAGCCCCAGCATTTT,TRBV7-8,TRBD1,TRBJ1-5,NA
CASSKLAGTNQETQYF,TGTGCCAGTAGTAAGCTAGCGGGAACTAACCAAGAGACCCAGTACTTC,TRBV19,TRBD2,TRBJ2-5,NA
CASSLGPRGDPDGKLFF,TGTGCCAGCAGCTTGGGCCCCAGGGGGGACCCCGATGGAAAACTGTTTTTT,TRBV5-4,TRBD1,TRBJ1-4,NA
CASSHGGAMNTEAFF,TGCGCCAGCAGCCATGGGGGAGCCATGAACACTGAAGCTTTCTTT,TRBV4-3,NA,TRBJ1-1,NA
CASSVGDGDWAYEQYF,TGTGCCAGCAGCGTAGGAGACGGTGACTGGGCCTACGAGCAGTACTTC,TRBV9,NA,TRBJ2-7,few
CASSIRVGHSYEQYF,TGTGCCAGTAGTATCAGGGTCGGCCACTCCTACGAGCAGTACTTC,TRBV19,NA,TRBJ2-7,NA
CASSLAGPWGFYGYTF,TGCGCCAGCAGCTTGGCGGGCCCGTGGGGATTCTATGGCTACACCTTC,TRBV5-1,NA,TRBJ1-2,NA
CASRIGGHEKLFF,TGTGCCAGCAGGATCGGGGGGCACGAAAAACTGTTTTTT,TRBV6-6,NA,TRBJ1-4,NA
CAWSRSPGNTIYF,TGTGCCTGGAGCCGCTCCCCGGGAAACACCATATATTTT,TRBV30,NA,TRBJ1-3,NA
CASSPPLGFEQYF,TGTGCCAGCAGCCCACCTCTTGGTTTCGAGCAGTACTTC,TRBV11-2,NA,TRBJ2-7,NA
CASSQTAGDSYEQYF,TGCGCCAGCAGCCAGACGGCGGGTGACAGCTACGAGCAGTACTTC,TRBV4-1,NA,TRBJ2-7,once
CASSILGEDTEAFF,TGTGCCAGCAGCATCCTCGGGGAGGACACTGAAGCTTTCTTT,TRBV7-8,NA,TRBJ1-1,NA
CSAPSVETQYF,TGCAGTGCTCCTAGCGTAGAGACCCAGTACTTC,TRBV20-1,NA,TRBJ2-5,NA
CASSRTSGSTVSDTQYF,TGTGCCAGCTCCCGGACTAGCGGGAGTACCGTGTCAGATACGCAGTATTTT,TRBV18,TRBD2,TRBJ2-3,NA
CASSVGGASEFF,TGTGCCAGCTCCGTGGGGGGAGCCTCGGAGTTCTTC,TRBV11-3,NA,TRBJ2-1,NA
CASTGTDLGEQYF,TGTGCCAGCACTGGGACCGACCTCGGCGAGCAGTACTTC,TRBV2,NA,TRBJ2-7,once
CASSRDRGVGNEQFF,TGTGCCAGCAGCCGAGATCGAGGGGTGGGCAATGAGCAGTTCTTC,TRBV7-2,NA,TRBJ2-1,NA
CASGQRNTEAFF,TGTGCCAGCGGGCAGCGTAACACTGAAGCTTTCTTT,TRBV27,NA,TRBJ1-1,few
CASSPQMGAGVSYNEQFF,TGTGCCAGCTCACCCCAGATGGGAGCGGGAGTGTCCTACAATGAGCAGTTCTTC,TRBV18,TRBD2,TRBJ2-1,few
CAISVSESGANVLTF,TGTGCCATCAGTGTGTCGGAGTCTGGGGCCAACGTCCTGACTTTC,TRBV10-3,NA,TRBJ2-6,NA
CSAPPLGLSYNEQFF,TGCAGCGCTCCCCCATTAGGACTCTCCTACAATGAGCAGTTCTTC,TRBV29-1,NA,TRBJ2-1,NA
CASSEWETETQYF,TGTGCCAGCAGTGAATGGGAAACCGAGACCCAGTACTTC,TRBV25-1,NA,TRBJ2-5,NA
CASSITGTGGYEQYF,TGTGCCAGTAGTATAACCGGGACAGGGGGATACGAGCAGTACTTC,TRBV19,TRBD1,TRBJ2-7,NA
CASSPPWTDLSSYNEQFF,TGTGCCAGCTCACCACCTTGGACTGACCTGAGCTCCTACAATGAGCAGTTCTTC,TRBV18,NA,TRBJ2-1,NA
CASSLGLRGTYNEQFF,TGTGCCAGCAGCTTAGGCCTCAGGGGGACTTACAATGAGCAGTTCTTC,TRBV13,NA,TRBJ2-1,NA
CSVEEDEGIYGYTF,TGCAGCGTTGAAGAGGATGAAGGCATCTATGGCTACACCTTC,TRBV29-1,NA,TRBJ1-2,medium-sized
CASSHGTLAEAFF,TGCGCCAGCAGCCATGGGACGCTTGCTGAAGCTTTCTTT,TRBV5-1,NA,TRBJ1-1,NA
CASHIGGTSGRSDTQYF,TGTGCCAGCCACATTGGGGGGACTAGCGGGAGGTCAGATACGCAGTATTTT,TRBV5-4,TRBD2,TRBJ2-3,NA
CASRASGRTFVGEQYF,TGTGCCAGTAGAGCTAGCGGGAGGACGTTTGTTGGCGAGCAGTACTTC,TRBV19,TRBD2,TRBJ2-7,NA
CASSQSSGGTQYF,TGTGCCAGCAGTCAATCTAGCGGGGGGACCCAGTACTTC,TRBV11-3,TRBD2,TRBJ2-5,NA
CASSKQVMGTEAFF,TGTGCCAGCAGTAAACAGGTGATGGGTACTGAAGCTTTCTTT,TRBV7-9,NA,TRBJ1-1,NA
CASSQTPSGRNTGELFF,TGCGCCAGCAGCCAGACGCCTAGCGGGAGGAACACCGGGGAGCTGTTTTTT,TRBV4-1,TRBD2,TRBJ2-2,NA
CASSSGTSYGYTF,TGTGCCAGCAGCTCCGGGACAAGCTATGGCTACACCTTC,TRBV5-6,NA,TRBJ1-2,NA
CASSFEPHSNQPQHF,TGTGCCAGCAGTTTTGAGCCTCATAGCAATCAGCCCCAGCATTTT,TRBV27,NA,TRBJ1-5,few